A single sample gave rise to the 25 T cell receptor beta chains below, sequenced in a study of control samples from healthy donors and cancer patients. Only in-frame clones appear in the TCRdb table, and some are missing; sequencing was by immunoSEQ multiplex PCR. The repertoire holds approximately 9,900 clones, with 91% as singletons. The sample taken for sequencing was PBMCs. These receptors were obtained from a man in his 60s with colorectal cancer.

V is TRBV7-9 and J is TRBJ2-5; D might be TRBD1 (6 bases). Per germline, CDR1 SEHNR and CDR2 FQNEAQ (reference sequence). V lost 4 bases and J 5 bases, leaving 11 bases between the germline ends. The CDR3 has 13 residues. CDR3 residues: CASSSRGPETQYF. CDR3 sequence (DNA): TGTGCCAGCAGCTCCAGGGGTCCGGAGACCCAGTACTTC.

The V call is TRBV7-9, the J call TRBJ1-1; unclear D gene. The CDR3 spans 14 residues. The V end was cut by 3 bases, the J end by 5 bases, with 13 bases between. Per germline, CDR1 SEHNR and CDR2 FQNEAQ (reference sequence). CDR3 nucleotides: TGTGCCAGCAGCTTGGAGGGCGTATTTACTGAAGCTTTCTTT. Protein product: CASSLEGVFTEAFF. The full variable domain, with the rest looked up from reference TRBV7-9 and TRBJ1-1, is DTGVSQNPRHKITKRGQNVTFRCDPISEHNRLYWYRQTLGQGPEFLTYFQNEAQLEKSRLLSDRFSAERPKGSFSTLEIQRTEQGDSAMYLCASSLEGVFTEAFFGQGTRLTVV.

V and J are TRBV7-6 and TRBJ2-7, with D uncertain. Germline CDR1 and CDR2: SGHVS and FNYEAQ. The CDR3 length is 13 residues. V was trimmed by 4 bases and J by 1 base, leaving 8 bases between them. DNA of the CDR3: TGTGCCAGCAGCTCGCGCCGTTCCTACGAGCAGTACTTC. This translates into CASSSRRSYEQYF.

This rearrangement joins TRBV28 to TRBJ1-5, with D perhaps TRBD1 (6 bases). Germline V gene sequence: CDR1 MDHEN, CDR2 SYDVKM. V was cut by 5 bases and J by 1 base, with 18 bases left in between. The CDR3 consists of 17 residues. The CDR3 loop is CASSPRELDSSNQPQHF. CDR3 nucleotide sequence: TGTGCCAGCAGTCCTAGGGAGCTGGACAGCAGCAATCAGCCCCAGCATTTT.

This chain links TRBV3-1 (or the pseudogene TRBV3-2) with TRBJ1-2, with D unclear. V was cut by 0 bases and J by 7 bases, with 9 bases left in between. The germline gives CDR1 LGHDT, CDR2 YNNKEL (reference sequence). The CDR3 has 13 amino acids. Here the CDR3 DNA reads TGTGCCAGCAGCCAAGAGTCACTGCTTGGCTACACCTTC. As protein: CASSQESLLGYTF.

The chain joins TRBV30 to TRBJ2-7; the D gene could be TRBD1 or TRBD2 (7 bases each). Trimming stripped 1 base from V and 6 bases from J, with 16 bases between. The CDR3 is made up of 14 amino acids. In germline, CDR1 is GTSNPN, CDR2 SVGIG (reference sequence). DNA for the CDR3: TGTGCCTGGAGTGCGACAGGGAGGGGGAGCGAGCAGTACTTC. Amino acid sequence: CAWSATGRGSEQYF.

This clone was recorded only once. The chain employs TRBV29-1 and TRBJ2-7; D possibly corresponds to TRBD2 (7 bases). Germline CDR1 reads SQVTM; CDR2 reads ANQGSEA. The CDR3 is 13 residues long. Between the trimmed V and J ends, which lost 5 bases and 5 bases, there was a span of 16 bases. The CDR3 sequence: CSVTPGGLDEQYF. In DNA, the CDR3 is TGCAGCGTTACTCCCGGGGGGCTCGACGAGCAGTACTTC.

This chain connects TRBV4-3 to TRBJ2-2; TRBD1 matches 10 bases. V dropped 9 bases and J dropped 7; count of bases not matched to a gene: 11. The CDR3 runs 15 residues. Looked up from germline, CDR1 is LGHNA and CDR2 is YSLEER. CDR3 nucleotide sequence: TGCGCCAGTAACAGGGACAGGGGAAAGAACGGGGAGCTGTTTTTT. As protein: CASNRDRGKNGELFF.

The chain has TRBV7-2 and TRBJ1-6; D gene ambiguous. This CDR3 has 13 amino acids. V gave up 1 base and J gave up 6 bases, with 4 bases separating them. Germline CDR1 is SGHTA and CDR2 is FQGNSA. CDR3 sequence: CASSLESNSPLHF. The CDR3 bases are TGTGCCAGCAGCTTAGAAAGTAATTCACCCCTCCACTTT.

The V call is TRBV24-1, the J call TRBJ2-2; 7 positions agree with TRBD1. The CDR3 covers 16 residues. Trimming cost V 4 bases and J 4 bases; bases outside gene matches: 8. Per the germline V gene, CDR1 is KGHDR and CDR2 is SFDVKD. CDR3 sequence (DNA): TGTGCCACCAGTGACCCTCAGACAGGGTTCACCGGGGAGCTGTTTTTT. It codes for CATSDPQTGFTGELFF.

The V gene is TRBV5-4, the J gene TRBJ2-1; 7 bases map to TRBD1. The V segment lost 0 bases and the J segment 6 bases; nucleotides outside the gene matches: 9. Germline V lookup: CDR1 SGHNT, CDR2 YYREEE (reference sequence). CDR3 length equals 16 residues. CDR3 region: CASSLGTGQAVNEQFF. As DNA, the CDR3 is TGTGCCAGCAGCTTGGGGACAGGTCAAGCGGTCAATGAGCAGTTCTTC.

The chain uses TRBV5-5 and TRBJ1-2; no reliable D call. V lost 0 bases to trimming and J lost 5 bases, with 17 bases between them. The CDR3 is 16 amino acids. Germline V gives CDR1 SGHKS, CDR2 YYEKEE (reference sequence). The CDR3 region has the DNA TGTGCCAGCAGCTTGGGGTGGGCATTGGATCTGTATGGCTACACCTTC. It specifies CASSLGWALDLYGYTF.

The chain combines TRBV28 with TRBJ1-6; maybe TRBD1 (6 bases). Germline V gives CDR1 MDHEN, CDR2 SYDVKM. The V end was cut by 10 bases, the J end by 3 bases, with 10 bases between. This CDR3 is built from 13 residues. The CDR3 is CATRDIYNSPLHF. CDR3 bases: TGTGCCACCCGGGACATCTATAATTCACCCCTCCACTTT.

J is TRBJ1-2 and V is TRBV5-5; no clear D gene. Germline assignment: CDR1 SGHKS and CDR2 YYEKEE (reference sequence). The V gene lost 0 bases and the J gene lost 4 bases, with 10 bases spanning the gap. This CDR3 contains 14 residues. CDR3 coding DNA: TGTGCCAGCAGCTTGGGGACCCGCGGCTATGGCTACACCTTC. Translated: CASSLGTRGYGYTF.

This chain joins TRBV6-2 or TRBV6-3 and TRBJ1-4; D call uncertain. CDR3 length: 17 amino acids. V lost 3 bases, J lost 0 bases, and 14 bases lay in between. The germline CDR1 and CDR2 sequences are MNHEY and SVGEGT. DNA for the CDR3: TGTGCCAGCAGTTATTATCGGGGAAAAGCAACTAATGAAAAACTGTTTTTT. This encodes CASSYYRGKATNEKLFF.

The rearrangement links TRBV7-2 to TRBJ2-2; no definite D call. This CDR3 contains 12 residues. V was shortened by 3 bases and J by 3 bases, with 2 bases between the two germline ends. The germline CDR1 and CDR2 sequences are SGHTA and FQGNSA. In nucleotides, the CDR3 is TGTGCCAGCAGCTTTCACACCGGGGAGCTGTTTTTT. Translation gives CASSFHTGELFF.

The rearrangement links TRBV5-1 to TRBJ1-6; TRBD1 agrees at 7 bases. The germline gives CDR1 SGHRS, CDR2 YFSETQ. There are 15 residues in the CDR3. The trim removed 0 bases at V and 7 bases at J, leaving 4 bases unmatched. The chain's CDR3 is CASSLVGDRNSPLHF. CDR3 coding DNA: TGCGCCAGCAGCTTGGTTGGGGACAGAAATTCACCCCTCCACTTT.

The chain carries TRBV5-4 and TRBJ1-2; D ambiguous. This CDR3 spans 15 amino acids. The germline V gene encodes CDR1 SGHNT and CDR2 YYREEE (reference sequence). V gave up 0 bases and J gave up 1 base, with 10 bases separating them. CDR3 DNA sequence: TGTGCCAGCAGCTTGGAACTGACCGTTAACTATGGCTACACCTTC. Its protein is CASSLELTVNYGYTF.

The gene calls are TRBV19 and TRBJ2-5, with a tentative D call TRBD2 (5 bases). CDR1 and CDR2 (germline): LNHDA, SQIVND (reference sequence). This CDR3 region has 15 residues. Trimming took 0 bases from V and 4 from J, leaving 12 bases between them. CDR3 sequence: CASSIDVLARETQYF. The CDR3 DNA sequence: TGTGCCAGTAGTATAGATGTCCTAGCACGAGAGACCCAGTACTTC.

The rearrangement joins TRBV2 to TRBJ1-2; 7 bases agree with TRBD1. The CDR3 loop spans 13 amino acids. Losses at the gene ends were 7 bases for V and 4 bases for J; bases not matched to a gene: 6. Per germline, CDR1 SNHLY and CDR2 FYNNEI. CDR3 amino acids: CASTPGQIYGYTF. The CDR3 nucleotides read TGTGCCAGCACACCGGGACAGATCTATGGCTACACCTTC.

The V gene is TRBV3-1 (or the pseudogene TRBV3-2), the J gene TRBJ2-7, with TRBD2 matching over 8 bases. Germline assignment: CDR1 LGHDT and CDR2 YNNKEL (reference sequence). Trimming took 1 base from V and 0 from J; bases not matched to a gene: 5. This CDR3 region has 16 residues. In DNA, the CDR3 is TGTGCCAGCAGCCAAGCCTGGCGGGGGGCCTCCTACGAGCAGTACTTC. The encoded protein is CASSQAWRGASYEQYF.

The rearrangement uses TRBV6-2 or TRBV6-3 and TRBJ1-5, with D hard to call. The CDR3 consists of 13 residues. Germline V gene lookup returns CDR1 MNHEY and CDR2 SVGEGT. V lost 5 bases and J 4 bases, leaving 9 bases between the germline ends. The DNA for the CDR3 is TGTGCCAGCAGTCTGGACTTGAATCAGCCCCAGCATTTT. Protein sequence: CASSLDLNQPQHF.

This clone was observed once. The chain has TRBV29-1 and TRBJ2-7, with D hard to call. Germline V gene data show CDR1 as SQVTM and CDR2 as ANQGSEA. This CDR3 is 14 amino acids long. The CDR3 loop is CSRVLVVVSYEQYF. As DNA, the CDR3 is TGCTCACGAGTCTTGGTGGTGGTATCCTACGAGCAGTACTTC.

This clone was observed once. V gene TRBV16 combines with J gene TRBJ2-7; D uncertain. Germline values: CDR1 KGHSY, CDR2 FQNENV. The CDR3 runs to 13 residues. Trimming cost V 2 bases and J 3 bases, with 8 bases left between them. Here the CDR3 DNA reads TGTGCCAGCAGCCAAGGCCCAGGCTACGAGCAGTACTTC. Residues: CASSQGPGYEQYF.

The chain uses TRBV9 and TRBJ1-3; 9 bases are shared with TRBD1. From germline, CDR1 is SGDLS and CDR2 YYNGEE. The CDR3 covers 16 residues. V lost 3 bases and J lost 0; bases outside the gene matches: 4. As DNA, the CDR3 is TGTGCCAGCAGCGACAGGGACAGGGACTCTGGAAACACCATATATTTT. As protein: CASSDRDRDSGNTIYF.